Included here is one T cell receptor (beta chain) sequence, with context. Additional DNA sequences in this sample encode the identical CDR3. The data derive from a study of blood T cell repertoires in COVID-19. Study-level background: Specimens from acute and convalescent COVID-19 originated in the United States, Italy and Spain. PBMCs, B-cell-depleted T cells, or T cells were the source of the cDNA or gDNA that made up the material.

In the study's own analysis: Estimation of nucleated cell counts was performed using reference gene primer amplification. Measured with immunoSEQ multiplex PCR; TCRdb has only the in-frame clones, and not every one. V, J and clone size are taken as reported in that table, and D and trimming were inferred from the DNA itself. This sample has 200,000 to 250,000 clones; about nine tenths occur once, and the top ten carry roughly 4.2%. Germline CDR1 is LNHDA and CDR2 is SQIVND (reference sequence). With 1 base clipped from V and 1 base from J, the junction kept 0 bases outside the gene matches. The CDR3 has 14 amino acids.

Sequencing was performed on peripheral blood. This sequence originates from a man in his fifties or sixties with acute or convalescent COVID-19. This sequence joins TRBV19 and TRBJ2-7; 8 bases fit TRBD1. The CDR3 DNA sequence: TGTGCCAGTAGTATAGGGACAGGGTCCTACGAGCAGTACTTC. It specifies CASSIGTGSYEQYF.